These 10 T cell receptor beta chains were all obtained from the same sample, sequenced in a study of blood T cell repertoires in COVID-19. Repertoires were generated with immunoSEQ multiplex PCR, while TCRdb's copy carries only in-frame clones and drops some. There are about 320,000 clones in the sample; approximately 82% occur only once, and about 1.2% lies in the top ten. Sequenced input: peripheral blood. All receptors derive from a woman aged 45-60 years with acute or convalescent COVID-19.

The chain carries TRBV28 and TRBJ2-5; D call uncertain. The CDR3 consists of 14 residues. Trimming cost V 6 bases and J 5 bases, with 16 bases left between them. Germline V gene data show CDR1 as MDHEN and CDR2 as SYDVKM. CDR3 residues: CASSRADSPETQYF. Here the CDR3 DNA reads TGTGCCAGCAGCCGCGCCGACTCCCCGGAGACCCAGTACTTC.

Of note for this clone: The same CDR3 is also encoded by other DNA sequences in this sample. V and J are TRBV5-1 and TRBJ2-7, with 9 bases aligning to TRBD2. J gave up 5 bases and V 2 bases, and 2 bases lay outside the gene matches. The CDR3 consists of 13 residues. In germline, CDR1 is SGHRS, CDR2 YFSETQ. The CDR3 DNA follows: TGCGCCAGCAGCTTTAGCGGGAGAGACGAGCAGTACTTC. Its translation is CASSFSGRDEQYF. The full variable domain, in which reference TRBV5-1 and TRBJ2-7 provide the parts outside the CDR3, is KAGVTQTPRYLIKTRGQQVTLSCSPISGHRSVSWYQQTPGQGLQFLFEYFSETQRNKGNFPGRFSGRQFSNSRSEMNVSTLELGDSALYLCASSFSGRDEQYFGPGTRLTVT.

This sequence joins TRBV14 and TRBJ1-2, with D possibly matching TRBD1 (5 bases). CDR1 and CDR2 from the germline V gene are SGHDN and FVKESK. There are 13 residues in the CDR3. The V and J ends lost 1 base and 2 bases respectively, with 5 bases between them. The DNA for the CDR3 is TGTGCCAGCAGCCAAGGACAGAACTATGGCTACACCTTC. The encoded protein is CASSQGQNYGYTF.

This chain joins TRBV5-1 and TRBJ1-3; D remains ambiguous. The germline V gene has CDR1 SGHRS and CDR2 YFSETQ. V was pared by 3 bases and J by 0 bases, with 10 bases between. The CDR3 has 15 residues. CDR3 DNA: TGCGCCAGCAGCTCCGGGTCCTACTCTGGAAACACCATATATTTT. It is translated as CASSSGSYSGNTIYF.

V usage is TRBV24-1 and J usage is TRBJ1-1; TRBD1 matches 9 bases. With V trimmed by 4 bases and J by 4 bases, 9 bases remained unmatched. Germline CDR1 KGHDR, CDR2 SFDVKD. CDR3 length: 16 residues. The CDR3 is CATSESAGTGFTEAFF. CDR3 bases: TGTGCCACCAGTGAATCTGCCGGGACAGGGTTCACTGAAGCTTTCTTT.

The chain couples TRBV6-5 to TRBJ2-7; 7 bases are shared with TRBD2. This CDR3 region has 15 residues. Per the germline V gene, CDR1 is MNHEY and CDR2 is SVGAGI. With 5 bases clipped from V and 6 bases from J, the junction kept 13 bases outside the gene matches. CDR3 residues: CASSSLTSPPVEQYF. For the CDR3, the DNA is TGTGCCAGCAGTAGCCTGACTAGCCCCCCGGTCGAGCAGTACTTC.

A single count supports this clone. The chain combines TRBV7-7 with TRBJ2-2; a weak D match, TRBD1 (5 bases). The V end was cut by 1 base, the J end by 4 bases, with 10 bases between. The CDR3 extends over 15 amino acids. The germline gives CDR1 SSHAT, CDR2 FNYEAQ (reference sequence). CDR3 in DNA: TGTGCCAGCAGCTTAGAAGGGGCCCTCACCGGGGAGCTGTTTTTT. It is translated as CASSLEGALTGELFF.

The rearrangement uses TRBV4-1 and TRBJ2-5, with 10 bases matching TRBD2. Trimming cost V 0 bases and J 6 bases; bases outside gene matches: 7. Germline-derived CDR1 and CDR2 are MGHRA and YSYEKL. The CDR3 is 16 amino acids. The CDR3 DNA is TGCGCCAGCAGCCAAGATACTAGCGGGGCCCGTCAGACCCAGTACTTC. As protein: CASSQDTSGARQTQYF.

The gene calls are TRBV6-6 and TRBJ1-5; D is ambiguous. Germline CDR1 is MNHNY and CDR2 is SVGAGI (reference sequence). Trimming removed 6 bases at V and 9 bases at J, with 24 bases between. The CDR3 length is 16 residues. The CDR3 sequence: CASRPRTDERIGPQHF. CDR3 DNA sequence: TGTGCCAGCAGGCCAAGGACTGACGAGCGTATAGGGCCCCAGCATTTT.

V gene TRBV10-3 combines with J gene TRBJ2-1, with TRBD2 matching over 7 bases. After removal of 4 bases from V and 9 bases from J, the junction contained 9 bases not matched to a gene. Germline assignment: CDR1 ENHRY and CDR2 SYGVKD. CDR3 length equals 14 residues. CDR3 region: CAISGQREQAEQFF. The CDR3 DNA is TGTGCCATCAGTGGCCAGCGGGAACAGGCTGAGCAGTTCTTC.